The rows below give T cell receptor beta chains drawn from one sample of a study of control samples from healthy donors and cancer patients. Generated by immunoSEQ multiplex PCR, the TCRdb table keeps only in-frame clones and is missing some. This sample has about 80,000 clones, with 70% to 90% found just once. The sample consisted of blood. The receptors were sampled from a woman aged 55-75 years in good health. Both conserved end residues are part of each CDR3. The order of the fields is V gene, J gene, CDR3 protein.

TRBV3-1/TRBV3-2	TRBJ2-2	CASSQAGANTGELFF
TRBV6-6	TRBJ1-2	CASSPDRGLIGYTF
TRBV7-6	TRBJ2-5	CASSLELGRETQYF
TRBV19	TRBJ1-6	CASSIADSPLHF
TRBV2	TRBJ2-3	CASSTRGASGRAADTQYF
TRBV7-8	TRBJ2-7	CASSLSRGGYEQYF
TRBV19	TRBJ1-1	CASSIGRGIMNTEAFF
TRBV11-3	TRBJ2-5	CASSPGGQETAQYF
TRBV13	TRBJ1-3	CASSLDYLGRGSGNTIYF
TRBV10-3	TRBJ1-4	CAISVGAQEKLFF
TRBV3-1/TRBV3-2	TRBJ2-7	CASSQSPGQGYEQYF
TRBV30	TRBJ1-6	CAWSVGKGNSPLHF
TRBV7-2	TRBJ1-1	CASRPEGGTEAFF
TRBV19	TRBJ1-5	CASSIVGGDGNQPQHF
TRBV7-2	TRBJ2-5	CASSLGNSGRARETQYF
TRBV2	TRBJ1-1	CASSEAGAYTEAFF
TRBV7-2	TRBJ1-1	CASSLLRNTEAFF
TRBV11-3	TRBJ2-4	CASSLDGGQQNIQYF
TRBV5-4	TRBJ2-5	CASSWMAGPQETQYF
TRBV24-1	TRBJ2-3	CATSDNGRGRPDTQYF
TRBV18	TRBJ1-1	CASSPGSNTEAFF
TRBV28	TRBJ1-2	CASSSTRVINYGYTF
TRBV23-1	TRBJ1-1	CASSQPTWTEAFF
TRBV5-1	TRBJ2-3	CASSSNIAGATDTQYF
TRBV2	TRBJ2-5	CASIYGTGGSETQYF
TRBV27	TRBJ2-5	CASSLLRTGTQETQYF
TRBV6-6	TRBJ1-2	CASSSRDRRNYGYTF
TRBV18	TRBJ1-2	CASSPSGFPYGYTF
TRBV9	TRBJ2-1	CASSVGQESSYNEQFF
TRBV5-1	TRBJ2-3	CASSVQGDTQYF
TRBV19	TRBJ1-2	CASSTSRDPLYGYTF
TRBV30	TRBJ1-2	CAWGYGAGGYTF
TRBV3-1/TRBV3-2	TRBJ1-5	CASSQAGWNQPQHF
TRBV11-2	TRBJ1-2	CASRKVGALYGYTF
TRBV28	TRBJ2-7	CASSLTGVSHEQYF
TRBV20-1	TRBJ1-2	CSAGTGSRYTF
TRBV21-1	TRBJ2-7	CASTTPNGGAGSASYEQYF
TRBV5-1	TRBJ2-1	CASSLESGRANEQFF
TRBV30	TRBJ1-1	CAWSVVEGFEAFF
TRBV5-6	TRBJ2-3	CASSLATDTQYF
TRBV5-4	TRBJ2-3	CASSLYQGSTDTQYF
TRBV29-1	TRBJ1-1	CSVLVLDTEAFF
TRBV11-3	TRBJ1-1	CASSLAWGRDTEAFF
TRBV30	TRBJ2-3	CAWSRAGTDTQYF
TRBV5-6	TRBJ1-6	CASSFNYSPLHF
TRBV18	TRBJ2-7	CASSPGQGAYEQYF
TRBV9	TRBJ2-1	CASSLGTGGNEQFF
TRBV4-1	TRBJ1-2	CASSDRTELYGYTF
TRBV7-9	TRBJ2-7	CATGLAGSYEQYF
TRBV3-1/TRBV3-2	TRBJ2-7	CASSPLAGGDSYEQYF
TRBV5-1	TRBJ2-7	CASSLDWLAGGYEQYF
TRBV27	TRBJ1-3	CASSLSGGLGGNTIYF
TRBV20-1	TRBJ1-1	CSARGAGEAFF
TRBV4-2	TRBJ1-5	CASSQDLDQPQHF
TRBV12-5	TRBJ2-1	CASGLGMDGWERDEQFF
TRBV3-1/TRBV3-2	TRBJ2-2	CASSDGSGGRDTGELFF
TRBV6-4	TRBJ2-3	CASSEGSGGADTQYF